This T cell receptor (beta chain) was sequenced during a study of blood T cell repertoires in COVID-19. At the level of the study: Researchers got acute and convalescent COVID-19 samples from the United States, Italy and Spain. The analysed material was cDNA or gDNA that came from T cells, B-cell-depleted T cells, or PBMCs.

Authors' processing steps: Amplification from reference gene primers served as the basis for estimated nucleated cell counts. Clones were sequenced by immunoSEQ multiplex PCR, and TCRdb holds only the in-frame ones, with some missing. V, J and clone size are taken as reported in that table, and D and trimming were inferred from the DNA itself. The sample shows roughly 340,000 clones, approximately 89% of them seen only once. This CDR3 has 16 amino acids. This clonotype originated in a woman aged 18-29 years who had recovered from COVID-19. Material: peripheral blood. The V and J genes are TRBV21-1 and TRBJ2-1; TRBD2 is the table's D call, not checked against the DNA. TRBV21-1 is flagged as a pseudogene. Written as DNA, the CDR3 is TGTGCCAGCAGCAAAGGGAGGCGGCCCTCTCAATCGGAGCAGTTCTTC. It yields the protein CASSKGRRPSQSEQFF.